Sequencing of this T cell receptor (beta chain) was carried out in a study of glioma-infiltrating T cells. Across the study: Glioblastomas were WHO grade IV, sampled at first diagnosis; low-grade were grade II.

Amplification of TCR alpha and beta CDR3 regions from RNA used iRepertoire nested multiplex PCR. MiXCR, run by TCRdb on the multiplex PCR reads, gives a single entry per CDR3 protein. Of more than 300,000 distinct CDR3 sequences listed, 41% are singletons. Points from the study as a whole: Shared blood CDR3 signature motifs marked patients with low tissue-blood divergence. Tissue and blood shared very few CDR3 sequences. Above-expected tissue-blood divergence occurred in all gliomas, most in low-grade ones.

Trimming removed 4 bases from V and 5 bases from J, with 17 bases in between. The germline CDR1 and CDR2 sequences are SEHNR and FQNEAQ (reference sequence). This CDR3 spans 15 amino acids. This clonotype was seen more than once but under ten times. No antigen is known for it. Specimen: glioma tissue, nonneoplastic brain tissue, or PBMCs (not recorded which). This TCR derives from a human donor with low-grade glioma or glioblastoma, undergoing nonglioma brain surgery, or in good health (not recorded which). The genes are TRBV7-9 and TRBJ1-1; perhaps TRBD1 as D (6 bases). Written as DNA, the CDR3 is TGTGCCAGCAGCTCCAACGTCGGGGGGCGGACTGAAGCTTTCTTT. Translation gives CASSSNVGGRTEAFF.